This TCR beta chain was found in a study of blood T cell repertoires in COVID-19. The wider study: The origin of the acute and convalescent COVID-19 samples was the United States, Italy and Spain. T cells, B-cell-depleted T cells, or PBMCs provided the cDNA or gDNA that served as material.

Germline V gene data show CDR1 as SGHNT and CDR2 as YENEEA. The CDR3 length is 14 residues. Deletions cut 4 bases from V and 4 bases from J, with 12 bases between. In the original analysis: Amplification from reference gene primers served as the basis for estimated nucleated cell counts. Sequencing used immunoSEQ multiplex PCR; TCRdb keeps in-frame clones, though not all of them. The V and J calls and clone size were taken over from that table, and D and trimming were inferred from the DNA. This table holds around 320,000 clones, about 91% found once. This clonotype was sampled from a woman aged 25 to 39 who had recovered from COVID-19. Sequences were obtained from peripheral blood. The V call is TRBV11-3, the J call TRBJ2-3, with a weak D call TRBD1 (6 bases). The CDR3 DNA reads TGTGCCAGCAGCTCTCCAAGACAGGCAGATACGCAGTATTTT. This codes for CASSSPRQADTQYF.